This T cell receptor beta chain was found in a study of beta chain features in type 1 diabetes. What was sequenced were expressed TCRB transcripts, since all of the isolated RNA had been reverse transcribed. The method was immunoSEQ multiplex PCR; TCRdb's version includes in-frame clones alone and lacks a portion of them. The table has about 620,000 clones, around 15% seen once. The sample holds a few counts of this clone. There are 16 residues in the CDR3. Looked up from germline, CDR1 is MNHEY and CDR2 is SMNVEV (reference sequence). The V segment lost 8 bases and the J segment 7 bases; nucleotides outside the gene matches: 18.

Sequenced sample: naive CD4+ T cells from blood. The chain recombines TRBV27 with TRBJ1-1; 8 bases are shared with TRBD1. The clonotype comes from a man aged 18 to 29 in good health. DNA for the CDR3: TGTGCCAGCCGTTACAGGGGGTCACCCACCCTGGGTGAAGCTTTCTTT. Amino acid sequence: CASRYRGSPTLGEAFF.